These T cell receptor beta chains were read from a single sample in a study of identical twins. Each CDR3 protein is one row after TCRdb ran MiXCR on the 5' RACE reads. The sample includes some 730,000 distinct CDR3 sequences, roughly 18% of them seen just once. This same sample was also part of a study on T cells expressing NK-cell markers.

The specimen sequenced was PBMCs. The receptor source for this set is a woman aged 18-35 years in good health. Both conserved end residues are part of each CDR3. The D gene is left open where the match is weak. Expanded clones get a size class; other rows say once, few or many, or leave the size out.

d_call	v_call	clone_size	j_call	cdr3_length	cdr3_aa	cdr3_nt
-	TRBV6-1	few	TRBJ2-7	14	CASSSHGGTYEQYF	TGTGCCAGCAGTAGCCATGGGGGTACCTACGAGCAGTACTTC
-	TRBV6-5	-	TRBJ2-5	17	CASSYLTPGWGLETQYF	TGTGCCAGCAGTTACCTTACCCCTGGGTGGGGATTGGAGACCCAGTACTTC
TRBD2	TRBV11-1	-	TRBJ2-1	18	CASSPGLAGVPPYNEQFF	TGTGCCAGCAGCCCTGGACTAGCGGGAGTCCCACCCTACAATGAGCAGTTCTTC
-	TRBV11-2	-	TRBJ2-5	13	CASSLGVMETQYF	TGTGCCAGCAGCTTAGGTGTCATGGAGACCCAGTACTTC
-	TRBV12-3/TRBV12-4	many	TRBJ2-3	12	CASVWGADTQYF	TGTGCCAGCGTATGGGGCGCCGATACGCAGTATTTT
-	TRBV12-3/TRBV12-4	few	TRBJ1-4	14	CASTRGATNEKLFF	TGTGCCAGCACGCGCGGCGCCACTAATGAAAAACTGTTTTTT
-	TRBV5-1	few	TRBJ2-3	15	CASSGGVSGPDTQYF	TGCGCCAGCAGCGGAGGGGTCTCGGGCCCAGATACGCAGTATTTT
-	TRBV20-1	-	TRBJ1-1	12	CSAREEFAEAFF	TGCAGTGCTAGAGAGGAGTTCGCTGAAGCTTTCTTT
-	TRBV20-1	-	TRBJ2-2	14	CSAQRPTNTGELFF	TGCAGTGCTCAGAGGCCGACGAACACCGGGGAGCTGTTTTTT
TRBD2	TRBV15	-	TRBJ2-1	17	CATSSRLAGGTYNEQFF	TGTGCCACCAGCTCGCGACTAGCGGGAGGGACCTACAATGAGCAGTTCTTC
TRBD2	TRBV5-1	few	TRBJ2-1	15	CASSLGLATRDEQFF	TGCGCCAGCAGCTTGGGACTAGCGACTCGGGATGAGCAGTTCTTC
TRBD2	TRBV5-4	few	TRBJ2-3	17	CASTSRTSGSSTDTQYF	TGTGCCAGCACCTCGAGGACTAGCGGGTCTAGCACAGATACGCAGTATTTT
TRBD2	TRBV12-3/TRBV12-4	few	TRBJ2-2	15	CASSFPAGATGELFF	TGTGCCAGCAGTTTTCCAGCGGGGGCCACCGGGGAGCTGTTTTTT
-	TRBV10-3	few	TRBJ2-7	15	CACAEGGGMAYEQYF	TGTGCCTGTGCGGAGGGGGGGGGAATGGCCTACGAGCAGTACTTC
-	TRBV20-1	few	TRBJ2-1	16	CSARIADASSYNEQFF	TGCAGTGCTAGAATAGCGGACGCCAGCTCCTACAATGAGCAGTTCTTC
-	TRBV5-1	-	TRBJ2-1	16	CASSLAGPSSYNEQFF	TGCGCCAGCAGCTTGGCGGGACCAAGCTCCTACAATGAGCAGTTCTTC
-	TRBV4-3	-	TRBJ2-1	15	CASSQSGFTYNEQFF	TGCGCCAGCAGCCAATCCGGGTTTACCTACAATGAGCAGTTCTTC
-	TRBV18	few	TRBJ2-1	15	CASSPPRLAYNEQFF	TGTGCCAGCTCACCACCTCGACTAGCCTACAATGAGCAGTTCTTC
-	TRBV18	few	TRBJ1-1	13	CASSLQINTEAFF	TGTGCCAGCTCCCTACAGATAAACACTGAAGCTTTCTTT
TRBD2	TRBV15	-	TRBJ2-3	15	CATSRVGGGTDTQYF	TGTGCCACCAGCAGAGTTGGGGGGGGCACAGATACGCAGTATTTT
-	TRBV7-6	few	TRBJ2-7	16	CASSPVSDPASYEQYF	TGTGCCAGCAGCCCCGTGTCAGACCCAGCCTCCTACGAGCAGTACTTC
-	TRBV6-5	few	TRBJ1-2	12	CASGEWGHGYTF	TGTGCCAGCGGAGAGTGGGGGCATGGCTACACCTTC
-	TRBV4-2	few	TRBJ2-1	14	CASSQERVYNEQFF	TGTGCCAGCAGCCAAGAAAGGGTATACAATGAGCAGTTCTTC
-	TRBV10-3	-	TRBJ2-7	14	CAISLSGDKGEQYF	TGTGCCATCAGTCTGAGCGGGGACAAGGGGGAGCAGTACTTC
-	TRBV4-3	few	TRBJ2-6	16	CASSQNRLPGANVLTF	TGCGCCAGCAGCCAGAACAGGTTACCTGGGGCCAACGTCCTGACTTTC
-	TRBV12-3/TRBV12-4	-	TRBJ2-5	12	CASTRGRETQYF	TGTGCCAGCACCAGGGGAAGGGAGACCCAGTACTTC
-	TRBV7-2	many	TRBJ2-5	14	CASSLVGQLETQYF	TGTGCCAGCAGCTTAGTGGGCCAGTTAGAGACCCAGTACTTC